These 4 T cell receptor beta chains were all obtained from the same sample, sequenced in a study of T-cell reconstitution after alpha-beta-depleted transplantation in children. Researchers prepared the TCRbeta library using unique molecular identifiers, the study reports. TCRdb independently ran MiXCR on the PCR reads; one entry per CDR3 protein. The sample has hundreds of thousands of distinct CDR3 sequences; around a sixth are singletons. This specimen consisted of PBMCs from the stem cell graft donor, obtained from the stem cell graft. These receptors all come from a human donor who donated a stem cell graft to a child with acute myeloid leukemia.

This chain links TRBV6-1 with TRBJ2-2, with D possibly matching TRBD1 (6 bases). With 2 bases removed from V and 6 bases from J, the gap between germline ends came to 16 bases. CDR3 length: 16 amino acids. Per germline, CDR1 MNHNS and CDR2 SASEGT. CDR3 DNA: TGTGCCAGCAGTGAAACACAGGGCGGTGTATCCGGGGAGCTGTTTTTT. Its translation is CASSETQGGVSGELFF.

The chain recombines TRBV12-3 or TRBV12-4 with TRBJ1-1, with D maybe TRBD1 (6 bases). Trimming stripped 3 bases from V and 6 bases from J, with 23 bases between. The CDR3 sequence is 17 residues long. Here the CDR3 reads CASSFRLWGATNAEAFF. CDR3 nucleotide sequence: TGTGCCAGCAGTTTTCGCTTGTGGGGGGCGACTAACGCTGAAGCTTTCTTT.

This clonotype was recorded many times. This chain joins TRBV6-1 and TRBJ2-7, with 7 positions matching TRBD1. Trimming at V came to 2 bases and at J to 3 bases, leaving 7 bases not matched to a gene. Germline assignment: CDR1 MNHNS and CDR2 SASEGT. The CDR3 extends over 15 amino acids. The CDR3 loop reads CASSEQGGFVYEQYF. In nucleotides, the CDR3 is TGTGCCAGCAGTGAACAAGGGGGCTTTGTCTACGAGCAGTACTTC.

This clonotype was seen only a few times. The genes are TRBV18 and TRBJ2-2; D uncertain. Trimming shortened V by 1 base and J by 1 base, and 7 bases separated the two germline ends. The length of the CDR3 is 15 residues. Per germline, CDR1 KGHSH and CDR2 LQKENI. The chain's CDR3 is CASSPQTRNTGELFF. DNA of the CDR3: TGTGCCAGCTCACCACAGACCAGGAACACCGGGGAGCTGTTTTTT.